Sequencing of this T cell receptor (beta chain) was carried out in a study of shared clonotypes between healthy human individuals. Study-level points and caveats: Among donors, clonotype sharing was expected to be affected by sequencing depth. The naive CD4 repertoires of a handful of donors were compared, and around 5.1% of clonotypes were shared.

Some clones are missing from TCRdb's copy, which holds only in-frame ones; the method was immunoSEQ multiplex PCR. This sample yields roughly 660,000 clones, of which roughly 91% are seen a single time; 30% to 40% belongs to the top ten. CDR1 LNHNV and CDR2 YYDKDF come from the germline V gene (reference sequence). V was clipped by 6 bases and J by 2 bases; unmatched bases: 6. CDR3 length equals 14 residues. On this clone: Its antigen is currently unknown.

Material: memory CD8+ T cells from PBMCs. Subset in this sample: CD45RO+ cells pooled with CCR7-negative TemRA cells. The chain recombines TRBV15 with TRBJ2-7; 8 bases line up with TRBD2. This sequence was found in a man younger than 35 in good health. Some clones in this sample may be carry-over from other donors' samples. The CDR3 nucleotides are TGTGCCACCAGTGTGCCGGGACTAGCCTACGAGCAGTACTTC. Amino acid sequence: CATSVPGLAYEQYF.